Below are 27 T cell receptor beta chains sequenced from a single sample in a study of T cells after yellow fever vaccination. MiXCR, applied by TCRdb to the 5' RACE reads, yields one record per CDR3 protein. The data contain hundreds of thousands of distinct CDR3 sequences, roughly 11% of them singletons. Sample: PBMCs, taken on the day of the first yellow fever vaccination. These receptors were taken from a young man who received the YFV17D yellow fever vaccine.

The table lists this clonotype with a few counts. This chain uses TRBV9 with TRBJ1-6; 9 bases align to TRBD1. The J segment lost 7 bases and the V segment lost 2 bases, leaving 4 bases of the junction unmatched. The CDR3 runs 15 residues. The germline V gene has CDR1 SGDLS and CDR2 YYNGEE. The CDR3 sequence is CASSVRDRENSPLHF. CDR3 bases: TGTGCCAGCAGCGTGAGGGACAGGGAAAATTCACCCCTCCACTTT.

The rearrangement joins TRBV24-1 to TRBJ2-2, with 7 bases identical to TRBD1. CDR3 length equals 17 residues. The germline gives CDR1 KGHDR, CDR2 SFDVKD. V dropped 4 bases and J dropped 3; count of bases not matched to a gene: 10. This chain's CDR3 is CATSDQRQGSDTGELFF. CDR3 DNA sequence: TGTGCCACCAGTGACCAGCGACAGGGTTCCGACACCGGGGAGCTGTTTTTT.

This clonotype was observed a few times. V and J are TRBV5-4 and TRBJ1-2; D unresolved. The germline V and J ends were trimmed by 0 bases and 4 bases, with 10 bases remaining between them. Germline assignment: CDR1 SGHNT and CDR2 YYREEE (reference sequence). The CDR3 extends over 14 amino acids. The CDR3 loop reads CASSLEARPYGYTF. The CDR3 coding sequence is TGTGCCAGCAGCTTGGAGGCCAGGCCCTATGGCTACACCTTC.

This clonotype was picked up a small number of times. The V call is TRBV6-2 or TRBV6-3, the J call TRBJ2-5; D might be TRBD1 (5 bases). CDR3 length equals 16 residues. Germline V gene lookup returns CDR1 MNHEY and CDR2 SVGEGT. V was cut by 3 bases and J by 5 bases, with 19 bases left in between. The CDR3 reads CASSYTSAGIGETQYF. The CDR3 DNA is TGTGCCAGCAGTTATACCTCCGCAGGGATCGGGGAGACCCAGTACTTC.

This clonotype was detected only a few times. The chain uses TRBV5-1 and TRBJ2-7; 7 bases fit TRBD1. Trimming at V came to 2 bases and at J to 2 bases, leaving 7 bases not matched to a gene. The CDR3 loop spans 15 amino acids. CDR1 is SGHRS, CDR2 YFSETQ, per germline. For the CDR3, the DNA is TGCGCCAGCAGCTTCCTCGGGACAGTTCCCTACGAGCAGTACTTC. This gives the protein CASSFLGTVPYEQYF.

The chain uses TRBV3-1 and TRBJ1-4; 9 bases are shared with TRBD1. The CDR3 consists of 14 residues. After removal of 4 bases from V and 8 bases from J, the junction contained 5 bases not matched to a gene. Germline V gene lookup returns CDR1 LGHDT and CDR2 YNNKEL (reference sequence). Here the CDR3 DNA reads TGTGCCAGCAGCCGGGGACAGGGACACGAAAAACTGTTTTTT. Protein sequence: CASSRGQGHEKLFF.

This clonotype was observed a few times. This chain connects TRBV29-1 to TRBJ2-7; D uncertain. Trimming took 3 bases from V and 2 from J, leaving 11 bases between them. Germline CDR1 is SQVTM and CDR2 is ANQGSEA. The CDR3 is 13 residues long. The CDR3 here is CSVDIQGTYEQYF. The DNA of the CDR3 is TGCAGCGTTGACATACAAGGGACCTACGAGCAGTACTTC.

The CDR3 spells CASSSYGTDTQYF. CDR3 nucleotide sequence: TGTGCCAGCAGTTCTTATGGGACAGATACGCAGTATTTT. The chain carries TRBV12-3 or TRBV12-4 and TRBJ2-3; D is uncertain. Trimming took off 4 bases at V and 3 bases at J, with 8 bases between the two ends. CDR3 length: 13 amino acids.

This clonotype was counted a few times. The chain links TRBV6-5 to TRBJ2-3; 14 bases fit TRBD2. Germline lookup yields CDR1 MNHEY and CDR2 SVGAGI. The CDR3 sequence is 17 residues long. Trimming removed 2 bases from V and 5 bases from J; junction bases left unmatched: 6. CDR3 DNA sequence: TGTGCCAGCAGTTACACCGGGACTAGCGGGGGAGGAGATACGCAGTATTTT. The encoded protein is CASSYTGTSGGGDTQYF.

V and J are TRBV12-3 or TRBV12-4 and TRBJ2-5; D gene unclear. There are 13 residues in the CDR3. With 6 bases removed from V and 5 bases from J, the gap between germline ends came to 13 bases. The CDR3 coding sequence is TGTGCCAGCAGCCCCCGGCCTCCTGAGACCCAGTACTTC. It yields the protein CASSPRPPETQYF.

This clonotype turned up a few times. The chain is built from TRBV5-1 and TRBJ2-3; D unclear. The CDR3 has 16 residues. Trimming left V 5 bases short and J 4 bases short, with 20 bases between. Germline V CDR1 and CDR2: SGHRS, YFSETQ. The CDR3 DNA follows: TGCGCCAGCAGTCCTTCGCCTACAAGTCCCCCAGATACGCAGTATTTT. This gives the protein CASSPSPTSPPDTQYF.

This clonotype was detected only a few times. This chain links TRBV4-3 with TRBJ2-7; 8 bases agree with TRBD1. The CDR3 has 15 residues. Trimming removed 3 bases from V and 1 base from J; junction bases left unmatched: 5. Germline lookup yields CDR1 LGHNA and CDR2 YSLEER. The CDR3 loop reads CASSQARQGSYEQYF. The DNA for the CDR3 is TGCGCCAGCAGCCAGGCCAGACAGGGGTCCTACGAGCAGTACTTC.

This clonotype has a handful of counts. The chain uses TRBV12-3 or TRBV12-4 and TRBJ2-5, with D unclear. The CDR3 has 14 amino acids. V was trimmed by 5 bases and J by 3 bases, leaving 13 bases between them. The CDR3 coding sequence is TGTGCCAGCAGTCCCTGGGTGTTGAAAGAGACCCAGTACTTC. Amino acids: CASSPWVLKETQYF.

This clonotype was counted ten times or more. The chain couples TRBV28 to TRBJ2-7; possible D gene TRBD2, 6 bases. This CDR3 spans 14 amino acids. With 6 bases removed from V and 3 bases from J, the gap between germline ends came to 15 bases. In germline, CDR1 is MDHEN, CDR2 SYDVKM. The CDR3 nucleotides are TGTGCCAGCAGGGAGGGTCCAGGGAGCTACGAGCAGTACGTC. Its translation: CASREGPGSYEQYV.

The chain's CDR3 is CASTRTANTGELFF. The CDR3 nucleotides are TGTGCCAGCACGAGGACAGCGAACACCGGGGAGCTGTTTTTT. The V and J genes are TRBV5-5 and TRBJ2-2; possible D gene TRBD1, 6 bases. V lost 6 bases and J 0 bases, leaving 9 bases between the germline ends. Germline assignment: CDR1 SGHKS and CDR2 YYEKEE (reference sequence). The CDR3 spans 14 residues.

The V and J genes are TRBV3-1 and TRBJ2-4; D is possibly TRBD1 (6 bases). The CDR3 length is 15 residues. Trimming shortened V by 0 bases and J by 8 bases, and 14 bases separated the two germline ends. Germline values: CDR1 LGHDT, CDR2 YNNKEL (reference sequence). The CDR3 sequence is CASSQDTGPGDIQYF. In DNA, the CDR3 is TGTGCCAGCAGCCAAGATACAGGGCCAGGGGACATTCAGTACTTC.

The gene calls are TRBV18 and TRBJ1-1; a possible D gene is TRBD1 (6 bases). The length of the CDR3 is 14 residues. CDR1 is KGHSH, CDR2 LQKENI, per germline. Trimming cost V 5 bases and J 0 bases, with 10 bases left between them. CDR3 sequence reads: CASSKQGMNTEAFF. The CDR3 region has the DNA TGTGCCAGCTCAAAACAGGGCATGAACACTGAAGCTTTCTTT.

There are a few counts of this clonotype. The chain joins TRBV20-1 to TRBJ2-6; 8 nucleotides match TRBD1. In germline, CDR1 is DFQATT, CDR2 SNEGSKA (reference sequence). Trimming took 3 bases from V and 0 from J; bases not matched to a gene: 4. This CDR3 contains 16 residues. The CDR3 reads CSARTGVNSGANVLTF. Written as DNA, the CDR3 is TGCAGTGCTAGGACAGGGGTTAACTCTGGGGCCAACGTCCTGACTTTC.

The table lists this clonotype with a few counts. The chain recombines TRBV12-3 or TRBV12-4 with TRBJ2-2, with no clear D. V lost 5 bases to trimming and J lost 6 bases, with 10 bases between them. The CDR3 extends over 13 amino acids. The DNA for the CDR3 is TGTGCCAGCAGTCCCCTGTTCCCCGGGGAGCTGTTTTTT. It translates to CASSPLFPGELFF.

Written as DNA, the CDR3 is TGTGCCAGCTCCCCCGGAGCGGGGGGGGGCACAGATACGCAGTATTTT. It encodes CASSPGAGGGTDTQYF. The chain couples TRBV18 to TRBJ2-3; 10 bases agree with TRBD2. The V gene end was trimmed by 6 bases and the J gene end by 1 base; junction bases not matched to a gene: 7. The CDR3 totals 16 residues. The germline CDR1 and CDR2 sequences are KGHSH and LQKENI.

This clonotype was counted a few times. The chain uses TRBV7-2 and TRBJ2-3; 9 bases map to TRBD2. CDR1 and CDR2 from the germline V gene are SGHTA and FQGNSA. After removal of 4 bases from V and 3 bases from J, the junction contained 5 bases not matched to a gene. The CDR3 contains 15 residues. The CDR3 is CASSSRAGGTDTQYF. CDR3 bases: TGTGCCAGCAGCTCCCGAGCGGGGGGAACAGATACGCAGTATTTT.

This clonotype was seen at least ten times. V usage is TRBV4-1 and J usage is TRBJ2-3; TRBD2 agrees at 11 bases. The J segment lost 6 bases and the V segment lost 0 bases, leaving 5 bases of the junction unmatched. Germline V gene data show CDR1 as MGHRA and CDR2 as YSYEKL. The CDR3 is 16 amino acids. CDR3 sequence (DNA): TGCGCCAGCAGCCAAGATAGCGGGGGGGCCTGGGATACGCAGTATTTT. The encoded protein is CASSQDSGGAWDTQYF.

This clonotype has only a few counts. The V call is TRBV10-3, the J call TRBJ1-1; a weak D match, TRBD1 (6 bases). This CDR3 is 15 amino acids long. V was cut by 6 bases and J by 4 bases, with 18 bases left in between. Germline V CDR1 and CDR2: ENHRY, SYGVKD. The CDR3 DNA is TGTGCCATCAGGGACGGGGGGCAGGGCGGCACTGAAGCTTTCTTT. Translation gives CAIRDGGQGGTEAFF.

This clonotype has ten or more counts. The gene calls are TRBV7-2 and TRBJ1-1; tentatively, D is TRBD1 (5 bases). Trimming stripped 0 bases from V and 0 bases from J, with 11 bases between. Germline lookup yields CDR1 SGHTA and CDR2 FQGNSA. The CDR3 contains 16 residues. CDR3 sequence reads: CASSLAGQGLNTEAFF. In DNA, the CDR3 is TGTGCCAGCAGCTTAGCGGGGCAGGGCTTGAACACTGAAGCTTTCTTT. The variable domain in full, completed from reference TRBV7-2 and TRBJ1-1, reads GAGVSQSPSNKVTEKGKDVELRCDPISGHTALYWYRQSLGQGLEFLIYFQGNSAPDKSGLPSDRFSAERTGGSVSTLTIQRTQQEDSAVYLCASSLAGQGLNTEAFFGQGTRLTVV.

This clonotype was seen only a few times. The chain links TRBV6-2 or TRBV6-3 to TRBJ1-2; weak D call: TRBD1 (5 bases). In germline, CDR1 is MNHEY, CDR2 SVGEGT. With 7 bases removed from V and 4 bases from J, the gap between germline ends came to 22 bases. This CDR3 has 16 amino acids. The CDR3 spells CASTLAGRVIGYGYTF. The DNA of the CDR3 is TGTGCCAGCACCCTGGCGGGGCGCGTCATCGGCTATGGCTACACCTTC.

There are a few counts of this clonotype. The chain employs TRBV5-1 and TRBJ2-7; the D is unclear. The germline CDR1 and CDR2 sequences are SGHRS and YFSETQ. The CDR3 has 15 residues. V was shortened by 4 bases and J by 4 bases, with 18 bases between the two germline ends. The chain's CDR3 is CASSHTPDGLYEQYF. The CDR3, as DNA: TGCGCCAGCAGCCATACTCCGGACGGTTTATACGAGCAGTACTTC.

This clonotype was found many times. J is TRBJ2-3 and V is TRBV5-4; a weak D match, TRBD1 (5 bases). Trimming took off 2 bases at V and 0 bases at J, with 13 bases between the two ends. CDR1 SGHNT and CDR2 YYREEE come from the germline V gene (reference sequence). The CDR3 covers 16 residues. In nucleotides, the CDR3 is TGTGCCAGCAGCTTAAGCAGGGTGAGGAGCACAGATACGCAGTATTTT. It encodes CASSLSRVRSTDTQYF.